This TCR beta chain was identified during a study of blood T cell repertoires in COVID-19. The table came from immunoSEQ multiplex PCR; TCRdb's copy has only in-frame clones and leaves some out. Of around 150,000 clones in the sample, more than 75% are singletons; the top ten hold around 6%. Germline CDR1 SGHTA, CDR2 FQGTGA. The CDR3 runs to 15 residues. V lost 3 bases, J lost 2 bases, and 8 bases lay in between. This sequence was found in a man aged 35 to 55 who had recovered from COVID-19. Sequenced input: PBMCs or T cells enriched from blood (not recorded which). The rearrangement joins TRBV7-3 to TRBJ2-6; TRBD1 might be the D (5 bases). CDR3 DNA: TGTGCCAGCAGCTTCCAGGGAACTGGGGCCAACGTCCTGACTTTC. Residues: CASSFQGTGANVLTF. The whole variable domain, filled in from reference TRBV7-3 and TRBJ2-6, reads GAGVSQTPSNKVTEKGKYVELRCDPISGHTALYWYRQSLGQGPEFLIYFQGTGAADDSGLPNDRFFAVRPEGSVSTLKIQRTERGDSAVYLCASSFQGTGANVLTFGAGSRLTVL.